The following is a T cell receptor (beta chain) sequence with its context. This clonotype was detected only a few times. What antigen it recognizes has not been identified. No base quality information exists; no much larger clone differs at one position. These data are taken from a study of T cell repertoires in cytomegalovirus infection (dated by TCRdb to the late 2010s). A note on the overall study: Donor HLA type was relevant to the analysis, because carriage of CMV infection together with the matching HLA type was indicated by public TCR beta signatures. The paper's findings and limits, for the study overall: In both this cohort and an independent roughly 360-donor cohort, the cumulative frequency of public TCR beta family members distinguished carriers of CMV infection plus the relevant HLA type. The ex vivo response was dominated by HLA-C-restricted CMV-specific TCR beta clonotypes, and the single most frequent clonotype in two of eight donors was supplied by these HLA-C-restricted clonotypes.

The CDR3 runs 12 amino acids, cysteine and phenylalanine included. The entry retains the CDR3 DNA only, 36 bases that are in frame from base 1. From a lookup of the germline V gene (reference sequence), CDR1 and CDR2 are LNHDA and SQIVND. A distance of 8 bases separates the germline ends of V and J, which lose 1 base and 10 bases respectively. The sample was run on an Illumina HiSeq 1500. Using fastp trimming at Q25 and MiXCR clonotype assembly, TCRdb reanalyzed the public sequencing data and kept in-frame beta chains. A single entry per CDR3 protein holds the most common genes and DNA from its merged rows. The sample has about 230,000 distinct CDR3 sequences on record, over 20% of them singletons. About 18% of the sample lies in the top ten.

The sequence came from a human donor in good health (CMV status not recorded). Some clones in this sample may be carry-over from other donors' samples. The V gene is TRBV19 and the J gene is TRBJ2-1; the D gene cannot be resolved beyond TRBD1 or TRBD2, each matching 5 bases. The sequencing input was CD8+ T cells from PBMCs. The CDR3 protein sequence reads: CASSIGWGEQFF. The DNA is TGTGCCAGTAGTATAGGCTGGGGGGAGCAGTTCTTC.